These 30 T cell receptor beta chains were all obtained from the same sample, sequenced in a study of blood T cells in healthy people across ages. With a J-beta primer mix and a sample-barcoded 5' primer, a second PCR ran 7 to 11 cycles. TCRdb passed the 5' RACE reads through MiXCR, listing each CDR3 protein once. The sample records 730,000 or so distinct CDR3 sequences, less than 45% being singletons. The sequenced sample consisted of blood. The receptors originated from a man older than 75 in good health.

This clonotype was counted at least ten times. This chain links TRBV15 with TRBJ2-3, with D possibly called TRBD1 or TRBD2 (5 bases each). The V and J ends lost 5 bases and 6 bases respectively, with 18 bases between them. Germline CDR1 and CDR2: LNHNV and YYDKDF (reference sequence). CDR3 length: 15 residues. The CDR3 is CATSPPGPSADTQYF. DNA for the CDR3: TGTGCCACCAGCCCCCCGGGACCCTCCGCCGATACGCAGTATTTT.

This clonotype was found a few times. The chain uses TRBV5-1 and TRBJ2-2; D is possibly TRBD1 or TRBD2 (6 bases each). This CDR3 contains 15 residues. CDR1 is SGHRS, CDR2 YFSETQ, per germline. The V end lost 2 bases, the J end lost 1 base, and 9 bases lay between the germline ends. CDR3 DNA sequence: TGCGCCAGCAGCTTTGGGGGGCGGAACACCGGGGAGCTGTTTTTT. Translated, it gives CASSFGGRNTGELFF. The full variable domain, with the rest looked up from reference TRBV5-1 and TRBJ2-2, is KAGVTQTPRYLIKTRGQQVTLSCSPISGHRSVSWYQQTPGQGLQFLFEYFSETQRNKGNFPGRFSGRQFSNSRSEMNVSTLELGDSALYLCASSFGGRNTGELFFGEGSRLTVL.

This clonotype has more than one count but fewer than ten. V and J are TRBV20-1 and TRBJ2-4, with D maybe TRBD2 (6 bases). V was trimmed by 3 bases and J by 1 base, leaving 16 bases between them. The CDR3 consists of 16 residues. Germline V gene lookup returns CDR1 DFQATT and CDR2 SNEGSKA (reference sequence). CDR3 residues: CSARDGGTPAKNIQYF. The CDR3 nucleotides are TGCAGTGCTAGGGATGGCGGGACTCCGGCCAAAAACATTCAGTACTTC.

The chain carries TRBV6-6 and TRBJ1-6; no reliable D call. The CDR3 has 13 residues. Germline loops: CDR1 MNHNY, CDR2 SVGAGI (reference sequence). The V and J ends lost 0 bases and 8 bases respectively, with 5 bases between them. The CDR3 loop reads CASSYSRDSPLHF. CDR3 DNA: TGTGCCAGCAGTTACTCTCGGGATTCACCCCTCCACTTT.

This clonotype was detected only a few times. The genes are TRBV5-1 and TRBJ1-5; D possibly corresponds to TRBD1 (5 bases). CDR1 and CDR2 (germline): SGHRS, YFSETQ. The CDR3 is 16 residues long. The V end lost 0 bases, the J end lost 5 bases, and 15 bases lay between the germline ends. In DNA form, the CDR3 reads TGCGCCAGCAGCTTGGGCCTAGGGGACGGCGATCAGCCCCAGCATTTT. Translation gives CASSLGLGDGDQPQHF.

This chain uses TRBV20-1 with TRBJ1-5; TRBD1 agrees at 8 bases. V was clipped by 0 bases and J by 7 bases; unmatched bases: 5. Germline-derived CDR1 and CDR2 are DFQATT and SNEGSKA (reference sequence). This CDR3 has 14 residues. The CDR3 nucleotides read TGCAGTGCTAGAGACCCAGGGGGCGCGCAGCCCCAGCATTTT. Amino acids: CSARDPGGAQPQHF.

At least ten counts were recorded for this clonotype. The CDR3 DNA reads TGTGCCAGCAGCTACCCCCAGGGAGCCGGAGACAATGAGCAGTTCTTC. The encoded protein is CASSYPQGAGDNEQFF. The gene calls are TRBV7-9 and TRBJ2-1, with D perhaps matching TRBD1 or TRBD2 (5 bases each). The CDR3 loop spans 16 amino acids. Trimming cost V 4 bases and J 5 bases, with 18 bases left between them. Germline V gives CDR1 SEHNR, CDR2 FQNEAQ (reference sequence).

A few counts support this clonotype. CDR3: CAERGITPYEQYF. DNA of the CDR3: TGTGCCGAGAGGGGTATTACTCCCTACGAGCAGTACTTC. V gene TRBV3-1 combines with J gene TRBJ2-7; D tentatively fits TRBD1 or TRBD2 (5 bases each). Between the trimmed V and J ends, which lost 11 bases and 2 bases, there was a span of 16 bases. Germline loops: CDR1 LGHDT, CDR2 YNNKEL (reference sequence). The CDR3 totals 13 residues.

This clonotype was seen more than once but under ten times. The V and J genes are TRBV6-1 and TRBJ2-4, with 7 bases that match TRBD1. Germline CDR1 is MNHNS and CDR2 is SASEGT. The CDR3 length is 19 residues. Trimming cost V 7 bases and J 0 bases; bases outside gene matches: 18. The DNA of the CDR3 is TGTGCCAGCAAAAGGACCGGGACAGCGAGAGCCTTAGCCAAAAACATTCAGTACTTC. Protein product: CASKRTGTARALAKNIQYF.

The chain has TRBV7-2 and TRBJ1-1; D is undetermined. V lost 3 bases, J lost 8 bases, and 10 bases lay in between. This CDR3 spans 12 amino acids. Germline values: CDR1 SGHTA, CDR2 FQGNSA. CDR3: CASSFYAREAFF. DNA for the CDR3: TGTGCCAGCAGCTTTTACGCTAGAGAAGCTTTCTTT.

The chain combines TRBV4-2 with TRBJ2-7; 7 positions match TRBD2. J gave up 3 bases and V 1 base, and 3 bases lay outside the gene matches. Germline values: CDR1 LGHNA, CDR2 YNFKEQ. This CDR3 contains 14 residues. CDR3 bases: TGTGCCAGCAGCCAAGCTCGGGGGGACTACGAGCAGTACTTC. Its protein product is CASSQARGDYEQYF.

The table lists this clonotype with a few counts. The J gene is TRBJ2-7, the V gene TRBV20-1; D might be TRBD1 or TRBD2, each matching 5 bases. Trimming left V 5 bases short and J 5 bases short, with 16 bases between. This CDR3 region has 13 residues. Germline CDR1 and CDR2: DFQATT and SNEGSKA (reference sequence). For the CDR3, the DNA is TGCAGTGCTCCCGGGACGGTGGGCCACGAGCAGTACTTC. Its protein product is CSAPGTVGHEQYF.

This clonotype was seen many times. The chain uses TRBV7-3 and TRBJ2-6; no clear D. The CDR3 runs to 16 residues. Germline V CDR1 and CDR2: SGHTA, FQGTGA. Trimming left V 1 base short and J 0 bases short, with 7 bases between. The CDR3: CASSLNFNSGANVLTF. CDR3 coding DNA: TGTGCCAGCAGCTTAAACTTCAACTCTGGGGCCAACGTCCTGACTTTC.

CDR3 DNA sequence: TGTGCCAGCAGTGCGACAGGGAGAGGTTCTAATTCACCCCTCCACTTT. The encoded protein is CASSATGRGSNSPLHF. The chain combines TRBV6-2 or TRBV6-3 with TRBJ1-6, with 7 bases identical to TRBD1. The CDR3 is 16 residues long. Germline CDR1 is MNHEY and CDR2 is SVGEGT. V was pared by 5 bases and J by 6 bases, with 10 bases of the junction left unmatched.

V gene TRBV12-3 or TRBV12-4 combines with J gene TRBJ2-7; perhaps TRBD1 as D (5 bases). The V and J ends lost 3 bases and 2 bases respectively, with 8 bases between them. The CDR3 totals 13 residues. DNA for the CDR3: TGTGCCAGCAGTTTCCAGGACACCTACGAGCAGTACTTC. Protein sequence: CASSFQDTYEQYF.

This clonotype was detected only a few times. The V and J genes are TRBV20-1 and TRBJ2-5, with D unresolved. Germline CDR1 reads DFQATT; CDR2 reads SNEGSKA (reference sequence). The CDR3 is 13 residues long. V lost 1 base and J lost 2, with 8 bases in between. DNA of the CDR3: TGCAGTGCTAGAGTTCCGGAACAAGAGACCCAGTACTTC. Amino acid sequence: CSARVPEQETQYF.

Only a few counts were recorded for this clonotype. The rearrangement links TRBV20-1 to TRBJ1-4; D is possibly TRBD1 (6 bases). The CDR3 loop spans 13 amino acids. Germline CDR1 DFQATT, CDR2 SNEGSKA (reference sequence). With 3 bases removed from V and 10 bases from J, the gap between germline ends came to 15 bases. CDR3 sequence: CSARGQVAGKLFF. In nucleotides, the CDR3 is TGCAGTGCTAGGGGACAAGTGGCAGGAAAACTGTTTTTT.

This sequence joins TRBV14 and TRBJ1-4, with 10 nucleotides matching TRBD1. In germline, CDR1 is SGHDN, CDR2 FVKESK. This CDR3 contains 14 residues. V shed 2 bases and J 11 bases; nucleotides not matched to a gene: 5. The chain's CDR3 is CASSQSTGGGKLFF. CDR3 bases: TGTGCCAGCAGCCAATCGACAGGGGGCGGGAAACTGTTTTTT.

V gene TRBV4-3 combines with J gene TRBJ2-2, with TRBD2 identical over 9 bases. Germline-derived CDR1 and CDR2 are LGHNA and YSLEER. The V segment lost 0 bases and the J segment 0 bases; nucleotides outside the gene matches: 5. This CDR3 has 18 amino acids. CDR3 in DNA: TGCGCCAGCAGCCAAGATCCAGCGGGGGGATCGAACACCGGGGAGCTGTTTTTT. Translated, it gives CASSQDPAGGSNTGELFF.

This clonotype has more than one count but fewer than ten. The CDR3 nucleotides read TGTGCCAGCAGCCAAGATATAACAACTTTAGGGTACTTC. Translated, it gives CASSQDITTLGYF. The chain has TRBV3-1 and TRBJ2-5; unclear D gene. V was pared by 0 bases and J by 13 bases, with 15 bases between. Germline V CDR1 and CDR2: LGHDT, YNNKEL (reference sequence). CDR3 length: 13 amino acids.

CDR3 loop: CASSPFSGSSYEQYF. CDR3 nucleotide sequence: TGTGCCAGCAGCCCCTTTAGCGGGAGTTCCTACGAGCAGTACTTC. The genes are TRBV28 and TRBJ2-7; 9 bases fit TRBD2. V lost 6 bases, J lost 1 base, and 7 bases stayed unmatched. The germline CDR1 and CDR2 sequences are MDHEN and SYDVKM. The CDR3 loop spans 15 amino acids.

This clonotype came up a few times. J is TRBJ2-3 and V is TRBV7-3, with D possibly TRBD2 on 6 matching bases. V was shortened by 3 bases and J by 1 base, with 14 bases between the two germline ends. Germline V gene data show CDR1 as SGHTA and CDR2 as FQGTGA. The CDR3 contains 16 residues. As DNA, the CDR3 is TGTGCCAGCAGCTTTGATTCGGGAGTGGGCACAGATACGCAGTATTTT. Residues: CASSFDSGVGTDTQYF. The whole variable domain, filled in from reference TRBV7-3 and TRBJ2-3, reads GAGVSQTPSNKVTEKGKYVELRCDPISGHTALYWYRQSLGQGPEFLIYFQGTGAADDSGLPNDRFFAVRPEGSVSTLKIQRTERGDSAVYLCASSFDSGVGTDTQYFGPGTRLTVL.

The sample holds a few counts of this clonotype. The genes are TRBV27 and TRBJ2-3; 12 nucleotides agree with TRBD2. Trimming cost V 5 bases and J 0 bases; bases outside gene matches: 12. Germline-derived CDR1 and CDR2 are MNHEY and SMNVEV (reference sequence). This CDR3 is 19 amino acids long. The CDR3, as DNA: TGTGCCAGCAGTCCTTGGACTAGCGGGATCGGTGCTAGCACAGATACGCAGTATTTT. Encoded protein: CASSPWTSGIGASTDTQYF.

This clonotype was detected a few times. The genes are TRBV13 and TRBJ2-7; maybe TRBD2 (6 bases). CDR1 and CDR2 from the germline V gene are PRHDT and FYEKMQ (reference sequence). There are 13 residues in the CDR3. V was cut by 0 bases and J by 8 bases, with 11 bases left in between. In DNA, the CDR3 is TGTGCCAGCAGCTTAGGGGAGGGGACGAAGCAGTACTTC. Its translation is CASSLGEGTKQYF.

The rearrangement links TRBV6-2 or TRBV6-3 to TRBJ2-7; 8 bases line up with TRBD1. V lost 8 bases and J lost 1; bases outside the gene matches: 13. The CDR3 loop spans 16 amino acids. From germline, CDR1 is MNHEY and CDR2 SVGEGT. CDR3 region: CASHTYRGTISYEQYF. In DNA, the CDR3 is TGTGCCAGCCATACCTACAGGGGGACGATTTCCTACGAGCAGTACTTC.

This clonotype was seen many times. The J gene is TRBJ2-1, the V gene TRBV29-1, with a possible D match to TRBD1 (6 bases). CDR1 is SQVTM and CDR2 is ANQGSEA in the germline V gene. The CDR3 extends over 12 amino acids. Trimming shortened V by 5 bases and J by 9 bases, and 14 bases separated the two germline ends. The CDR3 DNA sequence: TGCAGCGTTAGGGACACACCAAGTGAGCAGTTCTTC. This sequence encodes CSVRDTPSEQFF.

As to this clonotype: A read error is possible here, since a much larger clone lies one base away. The CDR3 here is CSVEWDYNEQYF. CDR3 nucleotide sequence: TGCAGCGTTGAGTGGGACTACAATGAGCAGTACTTC. The chain carries TRBV29-1 and TRBJ2-1; 7 nucleotides agree with TRBD2. The closer fit of TRBJ2-7 to the DNA end suggests the J call may be wrong. CDR1 is SQVTM, CDR2 ANQGSEA, per germline. The CDR3 length is 12 residues.

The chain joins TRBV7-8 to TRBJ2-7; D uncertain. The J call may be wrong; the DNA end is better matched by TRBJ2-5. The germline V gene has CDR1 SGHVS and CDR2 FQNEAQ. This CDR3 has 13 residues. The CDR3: CASSIQSGRTQYF. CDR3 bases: TGTGCCAGCAGTATCCAGTCCGGCCGGACCCAGTACTTC.

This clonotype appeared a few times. This CDR3 reads CASNLGASGYTF. The CDR3 bases are TGTGCCAGCAATCTCGGGGCATCTGGCTACACCTTC. The chain joins TRBV28 to TRBJ1-2, with D possibly matching TRBD1 (5 bases). CDR3 length equals 12 residues. The germline CDR1 and CDR2 sequences are MDHEN and SYDVKM. The V end lost 7 bases, the J end lost 7 bases, and 13 bases lay between the germline ends.

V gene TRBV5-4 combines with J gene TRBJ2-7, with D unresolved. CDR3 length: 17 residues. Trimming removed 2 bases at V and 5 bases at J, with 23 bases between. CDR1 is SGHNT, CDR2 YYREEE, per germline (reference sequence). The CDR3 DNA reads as TGTGCCAGCAGCTTACCACTAACCTCTGGCCGTGCCGACGAGCAGTACTTC. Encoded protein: CASSLPLTSGRADEQYF.